This TCR beta chain derives from a study of shared clonotypes between healthy human individuals. Findings and caveats of the study: Naive CD4 clonotypes were shared across a handful of donors at approximately 5.3%. Clonotypes shared by all four sorted-subset donors had higher generation probabilities than non-shared clonotypes.

This CDR3 spans 13 amino acids. Germline assignment: CDR1 LNHDA and CDR2 SQIVND (reference sequence). V lost 6 bases and J lost 4; bases outside the gene matches: 4. Details on this clone: What it binds is not known.

In the sorted-subset replicate PCRs, 200 ng DNA, 25,000 to 30,000 T cell genomes, was used. Repertoires were generated with immunoSEQ multiplex PCR, while TCRdb's copy carries only in-frame clones and drops some. The top ten clones hold 24% of a sample with around 700,000 clones, around 90% of them seen once. CD8 cells classed as naive were CD45RO-negative and positively selected for CCR7, excluding terminally differentiated effector memory CD45RA+ cells. Adult donors, all healthy and HIV-negative, had no recent acute infections or vaccinations. This sequence was found in a man younger than 45 in good health. The rearrangement joins TRBV19 to TRBJ2-7; 9 positions match TRBD1. Sequencing was performed on naive CD8+ T cells sorted from blood. The chain's CDR3 is CASSWTGDYEQYF. In nucleotides, the CDR3 is TGTGCCAGTAGCTGGACAGGGGATTACGAGCAGTACTTC. The full variable domain, in which reference TRBV19 and TRBJ2-7 provide the parts outside the CDR3, is DGGITQSPKYLFRKEGQNVTLSCEQNLNHDAMYWYRQDPGQGLRLIYYSQIVNDFQKGDIAEGYSVSREKKESFPLTVTSAQKNPTAFYLCASSWTGDYEQYFGPGTRLTVT.